What follows is one TCR beta chain and its context. The entry originates in a study of T cell changes during pregnancy in multiple sclerosis. Trimming removed 4 bases from V and 2 bases from J; junction bases left unmatched: 8. The germline V gene encodes CDR1 SGHAT and CDR2 FQNNGV. This CDR3 contains 16 residues. The repertoire was sequenced with immunoSEQ multiplex PCR; TCRdb's copy has only in-frame clones and lacks some. The top ten clones hold 2.2% of a sample with 50,000 to 70,000 clones, 91% of them seen once. This TCR came from a female donor in good health, enrolled as a control in a pregnancy study. The chain couples TRBV11-2 to TRBJ2-7; 10 bases are shared with TRBD2. The source material was peripheral blood, sampled in the third trimester of pregnancy. Written as DNA, the CDR3 is TGTGCCAGCAGCTCAGCGGGAGGGGCGGGGACCTACGAGCAGTACTTC. It specifies CASSSAGGAGTYEQYF.